A single count supports the clone carrying this TCR beta chain. Sequencing of TCR beta covered CD8+ and CD4+ T cells obtained from blood. Isolation of CD8+ and CD4+ T cells was performed negatively, whereas enrichment of TEMRA cells was done by FACS. A quantity of roughly 0.5 to 1 ug RNA underwent reverse transcription using random hexamers. Each CDR3 protein gets one entry after TCRdb re-called the immunoSEQ multiplex PCR reads with MiXCR. This table holds 150,000 to 160,000 distinct CDR3 sequences, roughly 94% found once. These data belong to a study of CD8 T cells in Susac syndrome. This TCR was recovered from a human donor with multiple sclerosis. Sequencing used CD8+ T cells from PBMCs.

For the CDR3, the DNA is TGTGCCAGCAGCCAAACTCTCGGGGAAGGGCGGCCCCAGCATTTT. Its translation is CASSQTLGEGRPQHF. This chain links TRBV4-2 with TRBJ1-5; no firm D call. Looked up from germline, CDR1 is LGHNA and CDR2 is YNFKEQ. This CDR3 region has 15 residues. V shed 2 bases and J shed 9 bases, with 17 bases lying between them.